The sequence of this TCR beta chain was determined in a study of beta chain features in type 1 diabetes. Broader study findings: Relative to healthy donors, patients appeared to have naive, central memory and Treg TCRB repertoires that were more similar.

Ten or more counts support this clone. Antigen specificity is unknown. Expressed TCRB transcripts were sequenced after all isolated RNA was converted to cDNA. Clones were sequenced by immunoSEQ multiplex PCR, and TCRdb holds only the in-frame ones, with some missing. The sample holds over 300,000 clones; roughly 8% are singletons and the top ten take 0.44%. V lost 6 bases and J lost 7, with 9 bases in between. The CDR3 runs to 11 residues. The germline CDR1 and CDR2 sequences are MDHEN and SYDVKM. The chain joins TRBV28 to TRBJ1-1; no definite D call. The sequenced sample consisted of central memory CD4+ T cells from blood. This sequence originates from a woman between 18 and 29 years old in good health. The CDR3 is CASSRRLEAFF. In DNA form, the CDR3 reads TGTGCCAGCAGCCGACGGCTTGAAGCTTTCTTT.